This T cell receptor beta chain was observed in a study of blood T cell repertoires in COVID-19 (dated by TCRdb to about 2020). Context from the whole study: Collaborator samples came from the United States, Italy and Spain and covered acute and convalescent phases of COVID-19. The prospective study material was composed of cDNA or gDNA derived from T cells, B-cell-depleted T cells, or PBMCs. Subjects who had been exposed to COVID-19, were actively infected with it, or had recovered from it provided the deeply sampled blood TCRbeta repertoires that made up the dataset. The repertoires were released in a freely available public database intended as a resource for research on the immune response to SARS-CoV-2. The samples were drawn from two sources: the first 160 participants of the ongoing ImmuneRACE study, and about 1,300 subjects contributed by 6 global collaborators. Nearly every sample came with metadata listing a de-identified subject ID, COVID-19 status, age in years and sex. Where available, HLA class I and class II types were taken from metadata supplied by the sample provider and were not determined by assay-based typing. On the study overall, not on this receptor specifically: The amount of clinical and demographic metadata varied by source and participant and was provided uncurated.

This clone was detected once. The clone's antigen remains unknown. No base quality values were provided; no much bigger clone lies one nucleotide off. Each collaborating institution followed its own protocols to collect whole blood in K2EDTA tubes. For TCRbeta analysis, collaborator samples were shipped as frozen whole blood, as isolated PBMCs, or as DNA extracted from either sample type. From the cysteine up to the phenylalanine, the CDR3 has a length of 13 residues. Just the 39-base CDR3 DNA is kept, in frame starting at base 1. V is reduced by 0 bases and J by 6 bases, leaving a spacing of 6 bases between them. Based on the germline V gene (reference sequence), the CDR1 and CDR2 sequences are MNHEY and SMNVEV. TCRbeta CDR3 regions were amplified from genomic DNA using the immunoSEQ Assay, a bias-controlled multiplex PCR. As for the authors' bioinformatics: The number of nucleated cells in each sample was estimated by amplification of reference gene primers within the assay. Sequence reads were collapsed and filtered to measure the absolute abundance of every unique TCRbeta CDR3 rearrangement. For each sample, productive Simpson clonality was calculated by taking the square root of Simpson's diversity index across productive rearrangements. TCRdb re-hosts the immuneACCESS table, in-frame sequences only. Its copies lack some clones; in the studies checked, an unresolved V gene accounts for under half of them, and the cause for the rest is not known. The V and J calls and the clone size are those of that table, but D and trimming were determined from the DNA. The sample table records 50,000 to 65,000 clones; 82% of these occur just once. Of the sample, about 22% is held by the ten largest clones.

Sequencing was performed on peripheral blood. This clonotype was sampled from a woman aged 60 to 75 with acute or convalescent COVID-19. The sequence is built from TRBV27 and TRBJ2-1, with TRBD2 perhaps the D gene, on 5 matching bases. The DNA sequence is as follows: TGTGCCAGCAGTTTATCAGAGGGCAATGAGCAGTTCTTC. Its coded protein is CASSLSEGNEQFF.